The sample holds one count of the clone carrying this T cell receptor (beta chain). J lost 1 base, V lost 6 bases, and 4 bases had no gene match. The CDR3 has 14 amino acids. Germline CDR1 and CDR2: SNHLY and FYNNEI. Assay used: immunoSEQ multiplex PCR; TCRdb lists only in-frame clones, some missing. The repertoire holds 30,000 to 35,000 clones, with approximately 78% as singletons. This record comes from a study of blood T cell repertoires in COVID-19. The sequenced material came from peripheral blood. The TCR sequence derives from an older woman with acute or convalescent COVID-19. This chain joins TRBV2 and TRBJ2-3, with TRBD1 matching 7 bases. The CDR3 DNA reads TGTGCCAGCAGCCGACAGGGCGGCACAGATACGCAGTATTTT. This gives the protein CASSRQGGTDTQYF. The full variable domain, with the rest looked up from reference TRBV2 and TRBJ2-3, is EPEVTQTPSHQVTQMGQEVILRCVPISNHLYFYWYRQILGQKVEFLVSFYNNEISEKSEIFDDQFSVERPDGSNFTLKIRSTKLEDSAMYFCASSRQGGTDTQYFGPGTRLTVL.